This T cell receptor (beta chain) was documented in a study of Graves' ophthalmopathy and Graves' hyperthyroidism. This clonotype has at least ten counts. Using RNA transcripts, the TCR beta CDR3 regions were amplified. The authors performed first-round RT-PCR with HTBI primers and then a second-round multiplex PCR. TCRdb re-derived calls from the multiplex PCR reads in MiXCR, one entry per CDR3 protein. The sample has about 380,000 distinct CDR3 sequences; just over 15% are singletons. The length of the CDR3 is 13 residues. Germline V gene sequence: CDR1 SNHLY, CDR2 FYNNEI. Trimming took 6 bases from V and 10 from J, leaving 18 bases between them.

This TCR came from a woman aged 18-29 years with stable Graves' hyperthyroidism. This rearrangement joins TRBV2 to TRBJ1-2; a possible D gene is TRBD1 (5 bases). Sequencing used peripheral blood. The CDR3 coding sequence is TGTGCCAGCAGGCGGACCCCCCTGGGGCCCTACACCTTC. Translation gives CASRRTPLGPYTF.